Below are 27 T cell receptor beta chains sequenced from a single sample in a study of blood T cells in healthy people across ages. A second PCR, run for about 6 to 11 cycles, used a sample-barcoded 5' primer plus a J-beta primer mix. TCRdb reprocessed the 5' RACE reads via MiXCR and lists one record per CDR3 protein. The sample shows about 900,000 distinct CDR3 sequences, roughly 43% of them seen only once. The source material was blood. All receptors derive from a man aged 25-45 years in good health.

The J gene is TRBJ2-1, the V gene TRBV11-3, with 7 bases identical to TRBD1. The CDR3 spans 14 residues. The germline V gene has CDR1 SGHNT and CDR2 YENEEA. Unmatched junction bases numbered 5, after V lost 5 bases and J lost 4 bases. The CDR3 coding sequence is TGTGCCAGCAGCGACCGGACAGGTTACAATGAGCAGTTCTTC. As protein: CASSDRTGYNEQFF.

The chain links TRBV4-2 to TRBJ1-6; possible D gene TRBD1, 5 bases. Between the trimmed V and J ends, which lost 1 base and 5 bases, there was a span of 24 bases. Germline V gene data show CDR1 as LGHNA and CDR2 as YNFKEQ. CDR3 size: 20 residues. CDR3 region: CASSQGMGLSLSYDNSPLHF. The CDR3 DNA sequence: TGTGCCAGCAGCCAAGGGATGGGACTGAGTTTGAGTTACGATAATTCACCCCTCCACTTT.

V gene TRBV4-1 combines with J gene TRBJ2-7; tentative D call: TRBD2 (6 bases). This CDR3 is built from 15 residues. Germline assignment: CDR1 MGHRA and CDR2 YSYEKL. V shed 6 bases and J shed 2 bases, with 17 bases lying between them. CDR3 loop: CASSLGRGNTYEQYF. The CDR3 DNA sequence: TGCGCCAGCAGTCTGGGGCGGGGTAACACCTACGAGCAGTACTTC.

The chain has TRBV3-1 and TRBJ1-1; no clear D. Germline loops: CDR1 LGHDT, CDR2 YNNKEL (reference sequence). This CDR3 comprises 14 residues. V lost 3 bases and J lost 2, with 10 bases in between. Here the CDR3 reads CASSHSNSNTEAFF. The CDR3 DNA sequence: TGTGCCAGCAGCCATTCGAACAGCAACACTGAAGCTTTCTTT.

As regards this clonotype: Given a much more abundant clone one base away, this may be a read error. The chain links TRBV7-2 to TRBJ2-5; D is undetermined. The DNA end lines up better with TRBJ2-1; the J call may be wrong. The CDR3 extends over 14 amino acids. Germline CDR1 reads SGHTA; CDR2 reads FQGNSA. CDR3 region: CASSLAWGSETQFF. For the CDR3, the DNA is TGTGCCAGCAGCTTAGCGTGGGGATCGGAGACCCAGTTCTTC.

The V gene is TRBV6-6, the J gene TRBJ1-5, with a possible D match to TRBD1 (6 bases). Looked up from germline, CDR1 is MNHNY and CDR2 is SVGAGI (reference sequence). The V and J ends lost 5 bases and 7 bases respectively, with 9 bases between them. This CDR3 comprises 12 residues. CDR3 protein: CASSRQDQPQHF. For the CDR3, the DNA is TGTGCCAGCAGTAGACAGGACCAGCCCCAGCATTTT.

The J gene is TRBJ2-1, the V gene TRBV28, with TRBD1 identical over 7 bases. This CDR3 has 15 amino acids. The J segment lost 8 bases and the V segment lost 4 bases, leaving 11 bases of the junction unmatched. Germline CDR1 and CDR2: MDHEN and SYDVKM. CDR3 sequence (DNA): TGTGCCAGCAGTTCTACAGGGGCGCGAAGATATGAGCAGTTCTTC. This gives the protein CASSSTGARRYEQFF.

CDR3 amino acids: CASLGQGARPDTQYF. The CDR3 DNA follows: TGTGCCAGCTTGGGACAGGGGGCCCGTCCCGATACGCAGTATTTT. The chain recombines TRBV6-6 with TRBJ2-3; 12 positions match TRBD1. This CDR3 is built from 15 residues. Germline trimming cut 8 bases from V and 6 bases from J; bases unmatched to any gene: 9. Germline V gene lookup returns CDR1 MNHNY and CDR2 SVGAGI (reference sequence).

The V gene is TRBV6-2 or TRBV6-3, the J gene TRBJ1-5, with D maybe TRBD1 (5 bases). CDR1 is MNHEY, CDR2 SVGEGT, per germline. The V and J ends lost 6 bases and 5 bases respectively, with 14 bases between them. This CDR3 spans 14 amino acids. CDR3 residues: CASSSRQFDQPQHF. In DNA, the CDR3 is TGTGCCAGCAGCTCACGACAGTTCGATCAGCCCCAGCATTTT.

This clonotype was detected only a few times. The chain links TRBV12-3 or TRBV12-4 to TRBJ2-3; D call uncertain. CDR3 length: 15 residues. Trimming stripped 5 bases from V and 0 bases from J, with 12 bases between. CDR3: CASSKTVPSTDTQYF. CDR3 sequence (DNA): TGTGCCAGCAGTAAAACAGTTCCTAGCACAGATACGCAGTATTTT.

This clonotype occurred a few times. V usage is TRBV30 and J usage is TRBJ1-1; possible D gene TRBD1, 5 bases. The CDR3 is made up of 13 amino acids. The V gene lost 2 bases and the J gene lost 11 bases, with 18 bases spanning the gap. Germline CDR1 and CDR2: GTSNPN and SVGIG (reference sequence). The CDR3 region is CAWSSTVWGWAFF. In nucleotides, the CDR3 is TGTGCCTGGAGTTCGACAGTCTGGGGATGGGCTTTCTTT.

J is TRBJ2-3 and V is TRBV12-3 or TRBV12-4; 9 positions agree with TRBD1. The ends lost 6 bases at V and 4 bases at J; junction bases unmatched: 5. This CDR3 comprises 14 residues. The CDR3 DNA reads TGTGCCAGCAGCCCCGGGACAGGGCCAGATACGCAGTATTTT. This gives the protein CASSPGTGPDTQYF.

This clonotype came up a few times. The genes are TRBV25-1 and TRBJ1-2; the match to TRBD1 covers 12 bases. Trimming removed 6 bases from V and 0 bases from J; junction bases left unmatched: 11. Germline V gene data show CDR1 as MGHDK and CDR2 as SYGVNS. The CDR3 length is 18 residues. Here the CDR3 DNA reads TGTGCCAGCAGGGGGGACAGGGGGCCCGCAGCTTCTAACTATGGCTACACCTTC. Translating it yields CASRGDRGPAASNYGYTF.

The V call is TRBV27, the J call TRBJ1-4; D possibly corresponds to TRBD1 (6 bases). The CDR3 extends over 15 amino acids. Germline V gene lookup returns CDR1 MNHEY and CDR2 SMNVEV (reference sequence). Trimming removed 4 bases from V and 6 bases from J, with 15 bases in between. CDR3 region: CASSWGRGPDEKLFF. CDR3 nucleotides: TGTGCCAGCAGTTGGGGGCGGGGGCCAGATGAAAAACTGTTTTTT.

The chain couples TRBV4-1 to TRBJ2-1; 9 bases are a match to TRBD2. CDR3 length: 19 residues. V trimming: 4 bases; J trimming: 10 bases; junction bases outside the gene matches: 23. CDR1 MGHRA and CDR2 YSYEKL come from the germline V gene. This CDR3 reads CASSLPRVSQREVRREQFF. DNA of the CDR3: TGCGCCAGCAGCCTGCCCCGGGTTTCACAGCGGGAGGTACGGAGAGAGCAGTTCTTC.

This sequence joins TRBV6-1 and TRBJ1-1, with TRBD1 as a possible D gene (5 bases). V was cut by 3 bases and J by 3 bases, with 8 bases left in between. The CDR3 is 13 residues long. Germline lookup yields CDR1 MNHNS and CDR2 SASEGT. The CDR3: CASSDQGYTEAFF. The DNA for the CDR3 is TGTGCCAGCAGTGATCAGGGCTACACTGAAGCTTTCTTT.

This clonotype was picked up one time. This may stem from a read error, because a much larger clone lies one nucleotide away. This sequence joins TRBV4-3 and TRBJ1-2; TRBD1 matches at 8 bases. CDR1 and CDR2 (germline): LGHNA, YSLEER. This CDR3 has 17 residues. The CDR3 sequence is CASGQDLDGTGGYGYTF. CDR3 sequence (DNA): TGCGCCAGCGGCCAAGACCTCGACGGGACAGGAGGATATGGCTACACCTTC.

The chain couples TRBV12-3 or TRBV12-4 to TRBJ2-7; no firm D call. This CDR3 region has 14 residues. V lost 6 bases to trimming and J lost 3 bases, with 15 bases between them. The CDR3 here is CASSQDGSDYEQYF. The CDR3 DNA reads TGTGCCAGCAGCCAGGACGGATCGGACTACGAGCAGTACTTC.

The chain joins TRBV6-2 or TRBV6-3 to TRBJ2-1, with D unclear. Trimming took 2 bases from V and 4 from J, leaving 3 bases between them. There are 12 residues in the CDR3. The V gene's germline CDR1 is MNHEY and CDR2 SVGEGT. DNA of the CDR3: TGTGCCAGCAGTTACAAGTACAATGAGCAGTTCTTC. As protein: CASSYKYNEQFF.

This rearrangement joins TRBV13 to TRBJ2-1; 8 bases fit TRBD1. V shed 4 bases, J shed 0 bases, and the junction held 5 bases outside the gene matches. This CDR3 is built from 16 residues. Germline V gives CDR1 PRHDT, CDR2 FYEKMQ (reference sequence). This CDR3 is CASSYRTGSSYNEQFF. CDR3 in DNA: TGTGCCAGCAGCTACCGGACAGGGAGCTCCTACAATGAGCAGTTCTTC.

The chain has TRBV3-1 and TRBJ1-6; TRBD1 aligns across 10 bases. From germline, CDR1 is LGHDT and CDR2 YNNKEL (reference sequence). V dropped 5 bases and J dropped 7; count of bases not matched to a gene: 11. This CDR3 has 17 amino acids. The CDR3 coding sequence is TGTGCCAGCAGCTCCGGGACAGGGGTTTCGCGGAATTCACCCCTCCACTTT. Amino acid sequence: CASSSGTGVSRNSPLHF.

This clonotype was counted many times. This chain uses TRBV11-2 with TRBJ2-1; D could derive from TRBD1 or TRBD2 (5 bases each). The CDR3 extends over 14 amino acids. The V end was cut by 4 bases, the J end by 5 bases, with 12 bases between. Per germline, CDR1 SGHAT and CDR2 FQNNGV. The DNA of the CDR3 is TGTGCCAGCAGCTATGGGACCAACAACAATGAGCAGTTCTTC. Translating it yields CASSYGTNNNEQFF.

In DNA form, the CDR3 reads TGCGCCAGCAGCTCCGGACTAGGCAACGAGCAGTACTTC. Translating it yields CASSSGLGNEQYF. The chain has TRBV5-1 and TRBJ2-7; 7 nucleotides match TRBD2. Germline-derived CDR1 and CDR2 are SGHRS and YFSETQ. The junction had 5 bases not matched to a gene; V was cut back by 3 bases and J by 5 bases. CDR3 length: 13 amino acids.

CDR3 in amino acids: CASSQERYGDTQYF. Written as DNA, the CDR3 is TGTGCCAGCAGCCAAGAACGTTATGGGGATACGCAGTATTTT. V gene TRBV3-1 combines with J gene TRBJ2-3; D is unresolved. V lost 0 bases and J lost 6, with 10 bases in between. Germline CDR1 and CDR2: LGHDT and YNNKEL (reference sequence). This CDR3 has 14 residues.

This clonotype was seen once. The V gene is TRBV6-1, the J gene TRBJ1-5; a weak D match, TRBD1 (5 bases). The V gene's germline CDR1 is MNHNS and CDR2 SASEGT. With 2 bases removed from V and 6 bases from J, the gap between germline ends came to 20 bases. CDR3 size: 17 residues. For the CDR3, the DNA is TGTGCCAGCAGTGAAAGAGGGGAGCTCTGGTTGGTTCAGCCCCAGCATTTT. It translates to CASSERGELWLVQPQHF.

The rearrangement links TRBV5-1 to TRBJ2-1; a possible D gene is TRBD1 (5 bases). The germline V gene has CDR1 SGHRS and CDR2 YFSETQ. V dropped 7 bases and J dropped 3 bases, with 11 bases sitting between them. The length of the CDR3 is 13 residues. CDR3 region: CASGQGGYNEQFF. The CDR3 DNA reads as TGCGCCAGCGGCCAGGGCGGCTACAATGAGCAGTTCTTC.

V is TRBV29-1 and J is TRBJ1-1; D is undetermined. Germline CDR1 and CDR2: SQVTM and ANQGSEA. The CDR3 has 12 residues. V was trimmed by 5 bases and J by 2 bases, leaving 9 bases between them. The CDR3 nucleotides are TGCAGCGTTTACGGGGATAACACTGAAGCTTTCTTT. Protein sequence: CSVYGDNTEAFF.